This TCR beta chain was identified during a study of shared clonotypes between healthy human individuals (dated by TCRdb to the early 2020s). Turning to the overall study: The cohort included a few men and a couple of women between 18 and 49 years of age. Per donor, three plates each were used for CD4 naive and CD4 memory, two for CD8 naive, and one for CD8 memory. To estimate repertoire size and how much clonotypes are shared between individuals, the study performed deep sequencing of blood TCR repertoires from a few healthy adults. To increase sequencing depth and limit assay-specific biases, TCR repertoire library preparation and sequencing were carried out by different laboratories using diverse techniques. Between about 0.8 and 9.5 billion PBMCs per donor were obtained by leukapheresis.

The V end loses 2 bases and the J end loses 4 bases, and a stretch of 8 bases separates them. The germline V gene yields SNHLY for CDR1 and FYNNEI for CDR2. From the cysteine up to the phenylalanine, the CDR3 has a length of 13 residues. The entry retains the CDR3 DNA only, 39 bases that are in frame from base 1. Using the deep immunoSEQ assay, TCR CDR3 regions were amplified from genomic DNA by multiplex PCR. Extracted genomic DNA from each cell subset was distributed evenly across all wells of several immunoSEQ 96-well plates, and each plate was treated as a replicate. For sorted subsets, each replicate PCR was loaded with 200 ng genomic DNA, equivalent to about 30,000 T cell genomes. The purified libraries were quantified using a Qubit 3.0 fluorometer, sized with a Bioanalyzer 2100, and then quantified again using the KAPA Library Quantification kit. Every immunoSEQ 96-well plate was sequenced on a separate single-read 150-cycle Illumina NextSeq 550 flow cell. In the source study's methods: The immunoSEQ output contained only junctional sequences without quality scores, so filtering could not match that applied to full-length reads. To assign V/J genes and CDR3, sequences were annotated against IMGT germline references using PyIR, a Python wrapper for IgBLAST v1.9. Any read was removed if the V/J assignment was weak (E-value above 1e-6), the CDR3 was missing, or the read contained stop codons, out-of-frame junctions, or ambiguous translated residues. V3J clonotypes were defined by identical inferred V gene, J gene, and CDR3 amino acid sequence. To compute the percentage overlap between repertoires, the number of shared unique clonotypes was divided by the size of the smaller repertoire. RTK rarefaction, the Chao1 estimator, and Recon v2.1 estimates of unobserved clonotypes were used to assess repertoire richness. For all TCRbeta clonotypes obtained by the gDNA method from a few donors, generation probabilities were computed with OLGA. TCRdb retrieved this table from immuneACCESS and kept in-frame rearrangements only. Not all clones are present; in checked studies, unresolved V genes account for under half, and no reason is known for the remainder. V, J and clone size are those of that table, while D and trimming were read from the DNA. This sample lists around 2,000,000 clones; under 95% were detected once. About 1.5% of the sample is held by the ten biggest clonotypes.

Notes on this clone: Its antigen is currently not known. Base qualities are not provided; no much larger clone lies one nucleotide away. Other nucleotide sequences in the sample specify the same CDR3.

Overall study results and their limits: When a handful of donors were compared, the shared fraction of clonotypes was about 5.2% for naive CD4, less than 4% for naive CD8, more than 2% for memory CD4, and 0.4% for memory CD8. Naive subsets generally had larger estimated clonotype richness than memory subsets did. Even with the large sequencing depth, rarefaction of the sorted-subset datasets indicated that sequencing was incomplete. Because the study included a small number of donors, the genetic and exposure-history diversity represented was limited. Only blood was sampled, and tissue TCR repertoires likely differ from those in blood. Compared with non-shared clonotypes, the clonotypes found in all four sorted-subset donors had higher generation probabilities. Based on pairwise subsampling, the degree of clonotype sharing among donors was expected to be affected by sequencing depth.

CD8 naive samples were CD45RO-negative cells positively selected for CCR7, giving a CD45RA+CCR7+ population that excluded TemRA cells. Healthy HIV-negative adults with no recently reported acute infections or vaccinations were included as donors. Every donor was a Caucasian adult residing in Nashville, Tennessee, USA. Blood was obtained by leukapheresis, after which PBMCs were separated by Ficoll-Histopaque density gradient centrifugation and cryopreserved in liquid nitrogen vapor phase. Analytical flow cytometry was used to check the purity and quantity of each magnetically sorted T cell population. Genomic DNA was isolated from every sorted fraction and measured by UV absorbance on a Nanodrop 2000c.

Sequencing used naive CD8+ T cells from PBMCs. According to the study, the label for this sample's cell subset or site signals: CD45RA+CCR7+. The chain is assembled from TRBV2 and TRBJ1-2; no D gene is confidently identified. The sequence was obtained from a man aged 18 to 29 in good health. Some clones in this sample may be carry-over from other donors' samples. DNA sequence: TGTGCCAGCAGTGAATCGGGGTTCTATGGCTACACCTTC. Translation gives CASSESGFYGYTF.